Shown below are 25 T cell receptor beta chains from a single sample sequenced in a study of vaccination and CD4 T cells after COVID-19. At the Johns Hopkins FTIC core, DNA taken from cultured CD4+ T cells was sequenced by way of the Oncomine TCR Beta short-read assay. TCRdb reanalysed the PCR reads using MiXCR and keeps one entry per CDR3 protein. The sample contains 9,500 to 15,000 distinct CDR3 sequences, approximately 51% of which appear only once. Treatment meaning: approximately nine-day PBMC culture with coronavirus spike peptide pools or control peptides (ViraFEST assay). Their target antigens are unknown. The material was cultured CD4+ T cells from blood, obtained after SARS-CoV-2 vaccination. Receptors were obtained from a human donor with COVID-19.

This clonotype is medium-sized by share. J is TRBJ2-5 and V is TRBV6-1, with TRBD1 identical over 8 bases. V dropped 8 bases and J dropped 5; count of bases not matched to a gene: 7. This CDR3 spans 13 amino acids. CDR1 and CDR2 (germline): MNHNS, SASEGT. The CDR3 DNA sequence: TGTGCCAGCTCTAGAACAGGGGGGGAGACCCAGTACTTC. It yields the protein CASSRTGGETQYF.

This clonotype was recorded a few times. The rearrangement uses TRBV7-2 and TRBJ2-5; a weak D match, TRBD2 (6 bases). The V gene lost 5 bases and the J gene lost 8 bases, with 24 bases spanning the gap. The V gene's germline CDR1 is SGHTA and CDR2 FQGNSA. CDR3 length: 16 amino acids. The CDR3 nucleotides are TGTGCCAGCAGCCAGCCCGGCACCGGGAGTTCTAGCACCCAGTACTTC. Protein: CASSQPGTGSSSTQYF. Supplemented by reference TRBV7-2 and TRBJ2-5, the full variable domain reads GAGVSQSPSNKVTEKGKDVELRCDPISGHTALYWYRQSLGQGLEFLIYFQGNSAPDKSGLPSDRFSAERTGGSVSTLTIQRTQQEDSAVYLCASSQPGTGSSSTQYFGPGTRLLVL.

This clonotype showed up just a few times. This sequence joins TRBV6-5 and TRBJ2-5; unclear D gene. V lost 2 bases to trimming and J lost 5 bases, with 12 bases between them. The CDR3 consists of 14 residues. Germline V gene data show CDR1 as MNHEY and CDR2 as SVGAGI. CDR3 nucleotide sequence: TGTGCCAGCAGTTACAGTGGTGGCTTCGAGACCCAGTACTTC. Protein product: CASSYSGGFETQYF.

CDR3 nucleotide sequence: TGTGCCAGCAGTGTTGTGGCTAGACCACCCTACAATGAGCAGTTCTTC. Translated: CASSVVARPPYNEQFF. V and J are TRBV2 and TRBJ2-1; D ambiguous. The CDR3 loop spans 16 amino acids. Germline-derived CDR1 and CDR2 are SNHLY and FYNNEI. Trimming took off 4 bases at V and 2 bases at J, with 15 bases between the two ends.

As to this clonotype: An end of the junction does not agree with germline; a read error may underlie this. The chain carries TRBV7-8 and TRBJ1-2; 7 bases match TRBD1. Germline CDR1 and CDR2: SGHVS and FQNEAQ. CDR3 size: 15 residues. CDR3 sequence reads: CAGSDRALGNYGYTF. CDR3 in DNA: TGTGCCGGCAGCGACAGGGCCCTGGGAAACTATGGCTACACCTTC.

The chain combines TRBV11-3 with TRBJ2-7, with 7 nucleotides matching TRBD2. The V gene's germline CDR1 is SGHNT and CDR2 YENEEA. The CDR3 length is 15 residues. Losses at the gene ends were 1 base for V and 1 base for J; bases not matched to a gene: 4. The CDR3 nucleotides are TGTGCCAGCAGCTTAGGACCCGGGGGGTCCTACGAGCAGTACTTC. Residues: CASSLGPGGSYEQYF.

The table lists this clonotype with a few counts. The chain uses TRBV7-8 and TRBJ1-2; maybe TRBD1 (5 bases). The CDR3 is made up of 13 amino acids. Per germline, CDR1 SGHVS and CDR2 FQNEAQ. Trimming stripped 2 bases from V and 8 bases from J, with 12 bases between. CDR3 sequence (DNA): TGTGCCAGCAGCTTAACACGACAGATGGGCTACACCTTC. Translating it yields CASSLTRQMGYTF.

The chain has TRBV6-5 and TRBJ2-7; maybe TRBD2 (7 bases). From germline, CDR1 is MNHEY and CDR2 SVGAGI. This CDR3 spans 16 amino acids. Between the trimmed V and J ends, which lost 0 bases and 1 base, there was a span of 13 bases. The CDR3 DNA reads TGTGCCAGCAGTTACTCTGGGGGGGGGCCATCCTACGAGCAGTACTTC. Amino acid sequence: CASSYSGGGPSYEQYF.

V usage is TRBV24-1 and J usage is TRBJ1-2, with TRBD1 matching over 10 bases. Germline lookup yields CDR1 KGHDR and CDR2 SFDVKD. The CDR3 is 16 amino acids. With 3 bases clipped from V and 4 bases from J, the junction kept 7 bases outside the gene matches. CDR3 protein: CATSDRPGQGSYGYTF. The DNA of the CDR3 is TGTGCCACCAGTGATCGTCCGGGACAGGGGTCCTATGGCTACACCTTC.

For the CDR3, the DNA is TGTGCCAGCAGCAATGGGAAATCGGGGAGGGGGAATATCGGCAATCAGCCCCAGCATTTT. Translated, it gives CASSNGKSGRGNIGNQPQHF. The V gene is TRBV21-1, the J gene TRBJ1-5. TRBV21-1 is a listed pseudogene. CDR3 length: 20 residues.

V is TRBV19 and J is TRBJ2-6, with 9 bases matching TRBD1. The CDR3 covers 15 residues. Germline-derived CDR1 and CDR2 are LNHDA and SQIVND (reference sequence). V lost 10 bases, J lost 6 bases, and 10 bases stayed unmatched. The CDR3 region has the DNA TGTGCCACCTCATCACAGGGGGCCTTGGCCAACGTCCTGACTTTC. Translating it yields CATSSQGALANVLTF.

The V and J genes are TRBV20-1 and TRBJ1-6; the D gene is possibly TRBD1 (6 bases). Germline V lookup: CDR1 DFQATT, CDR2 SNEGSKA (reference sequence). CDR3 length equals 17 residues. The V end lost 2 bases, the J end lost 0 bases, and 14 bases lay between the germline ends. The CDR3 coding sequence is TGCAGTGCTAGACCCTCAGGGGTTAGCTCCTATAATTCACCCCTCCACTTT. Amino acids: CSARPSGVSSYNSPLHF.

The V gene is TRBV6-5, the J gene TRBJ2-7, with D tentatively TRBD1 or TRBD2 (7 bases each). There are 12 residues in the CDR3. The germline V gene has CDR1 MNHEY and CDR2 SVGAGI. Trimming cost V 4 bases and J 6 bases, with 10 bases left between them. DNA of the CDR3: TGTGCCAGCAGTTCCAGGGGGGGCGAGCAGTACTTC. This sequence encodes CASSSRGGEQYF.

The V call is TRBV20-1, the J call TRBJ2-3; 8 nucleotides align to TRBD2. This CDR3 is 16 amino acids long. V shed 1 base, J shed 0 bases, and the junction held 6 bases outside the gene matches. Germline V gene lookup returns CDR1 DFQATT and CDR2 SNEGSKA (reference sequence). CDR3 sequence: CSARVAGGFSTDTQYF. The CDR3, as DNA: TGCAGTGCTAGAGTGGCGGGGGGCTTTAGCACAGATACGCAGTATTTT.

This chain's CDR3 is CASTNLAGADTQYF. In DNA, the CDR3 is TGTGCCAGCACCAACCTAGCGGGGGCAGATACGCAGTATTTT. The rearrangement joins TRBV12-3 or TRBV12-4 to TRBJ2-3, with 10 bases lining up with TRBD2. The V segment lost 7 bases and the J segment 4 bases; nucleotides outside the gene matches: 5. This CDR3 has 14 residues.

This rearrangement joins TRBV6-4 to TRBJ1-5; D gene unclear. The V gene lost 5 bases and the J gene lost 10 bases, with 6 bases spanning the gap. Germline values: CDR1 MRHNA, CDR2 SNTAGT. This CDR3 is built from 10 residues. The CDR3 DNA follows: TGTGCCAGCAGTTCTCTACCCCAGCATTTT. Its protein product is CASSSLPQHF.

This sequence joins TRBV7-2 and TRBJ2-2; 9 nucleotides match TRBD1. Per the germline V gene, CDR1 is SGHTA and CDR2 is FQGNSA. Trimming cost V 5 bases and J 5 bases; bases outside gene matches: 9. This CDR3 has 16 amino acids. DNA for the CDR3: TGTGCCAGCAGCCGTCGCCGGGACAGGGTGACCGGGGAGCTGTTTTTT. Protein: CASSRRRDRVTGELFF.

The chain joins TRBV2 to TRBJ1-1; D not certain. Deletions cut 6 bases from V and 5 bases from J, with 10 bases between. Per the germline V gene, CDR1 is SNHLY and CDR2 is FYNNEI. The CDR3 consists of 12 residues. CDR3 amino acids: CASRVQGTEAFF. CDR3 nucleotide sequence: TGTGCCAGCAGAGTCCAAGGGACTGAAGCTTTCTTT.

The rearrangement links TRBV7-9 to TRBJ1-1; D might be TRBD1 (5 bases). This CDR3 comprises 13 residues. CDR1 and CDR2 from the germline V gene are SEHNR and FQNEAQ (reference sequence). V was pared by 3 bases and J by 4 bases, with 9 bases between. This CDR3 reads CASSLGVGTEAFF. The CDR3 bases are TGTGCCAGCAGCTTGGGGGTCGGCACTGAAGCTTTCTTT.

This sequence joins TRBV7-2 and TRBJ2-2, with D perhaps given as TRBD1 or TRBD2 (7 bases each). Trimming left V 7 bases short and J 4 bases short, with 16 bases between. This CDR3 comprises 15 residues. Looked up from germline, CDR1 is SGHTA and CDR2 is FQGNSA. CDR3 DNA: TGTGCCAGCACCCCGCAGGGGGGGAGCACCGGGGAGCTGTTTTTT. Protein product: CASTPQGGSTGELFF.

Comments on this clonotype: At one boundary the junction diverges from the germline segment, which might be a read error. The V and J genes are TRBV6-1 and TRBJ2-4, with TRBD1 matching over 10 bases. CDR1 MNHNS and CDR2 SASEGT come from the germline V gene. The length of the CDR3 is 11 residues. As DNA, the CDR3 is TGTGCCAGCAGGGACCGGGACAGGGGAGAGTTC. Translation gives CASRDRDRGEF.

V gene TRBV20-1 combines with J gene TRBJ2-5; TRBD1 might be the D (6 bases). This CDR3 comprises 14 residues. Trimming took off 1 base at V and 4 bases at J, with 13 bases between the two ends. Germline CDR1 and CDR2: DFQATT and SNEGSKA (reference sequence). CDR3: CSARGQGMGETQYF. DNA of the CDR3: TGCAGTGCTAGAGGTCAGGGGATGGGAGAGACCCAGTACTTC.

There are a few counts of this clonotype. This chain joins TRBV20-1 and TRBJ2-7; TRBD2 agrees at 10 bases. V was pared by 6 bases and J by 1 base, with 9 bases of the junction left unmatched. Germline assignment: CDR1 DFQATT and CDR2 SNEGSKA (reference sequence). This CDR3 is built from 15 residues. The CDR3: CSAMGLANPSYEQYF. The CDR3 DNA reads TGCAGTGCCATGGGACTAGCGAACCCGTCCTACGAGCAGTACTTC.

Only a few counts were recorded for this clonotype. This chain uses TRBV7-2 with TRBJ2-5; TRBD2 agrees at 8 bases. This CDR3 region has 14 residues. The V gene's germline CDR1 is SGHTA and CDR2 FQGNSA. After removal of 4 bases from V and 5 bases from J, the junction contained 6 bases not matched to a gene. This chain's CDR3 is CASSSGTRVETQYF. The CDR3 DNA follows: TGTGCCAGCAGCTCCGGGACTAGGGTGGAGACCCAGTACTTC.

This clonotype was observed a few times. The chain employs TRBV7-9 and TRBJ1-1, with 7 bases identical to TRBD1. The CDR3 sequence is 15 residues long. The germline CDR1 and CDR2 sequences are SEHNR and FQNEAQ (reference sequence). V trimming: 3 bases; J trimming: 8 bases; junction bases outside the gene matches: 12. CDR3 in DNA: TGTGCCAGCAGCTTGGTAGTATCAGGGGGGTCAGAAGCTTTCTTT. This translates into CASSLVVSGGSEAFF.